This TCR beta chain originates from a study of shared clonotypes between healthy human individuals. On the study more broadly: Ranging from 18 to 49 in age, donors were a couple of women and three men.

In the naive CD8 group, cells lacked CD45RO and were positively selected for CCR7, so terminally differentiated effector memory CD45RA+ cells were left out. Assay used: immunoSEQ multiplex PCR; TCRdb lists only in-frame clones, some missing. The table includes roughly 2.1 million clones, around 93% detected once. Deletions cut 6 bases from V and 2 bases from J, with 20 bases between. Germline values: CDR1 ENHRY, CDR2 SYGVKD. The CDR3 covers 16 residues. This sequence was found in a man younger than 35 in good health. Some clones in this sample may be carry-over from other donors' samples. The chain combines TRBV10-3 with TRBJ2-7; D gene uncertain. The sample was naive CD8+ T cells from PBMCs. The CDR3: CAIRPSGGGRPYEQYF. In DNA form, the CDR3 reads TGTGCCATCAGACCCTCGGGCGGCGGTAGGCCCTACGAGCAGTACTTC.